This passage covers 23 T cell receptor beta chains from one sample sequenced in a study of control samples from healthy donors and cancer patients (dated by TCRdb to the early 2020s). The library was built by means of the immunoSEQ multiplex PCR assay. This immuneACCESS table, as held by TCRdb, lists in-frame sequences with V and J called but not all clones. Of the missing ones, under half trace to an unresolved V gene in checked studies; the others have no known cause. The sample table contains over 100,000 clones; only one count was recorded for around 89% of them. Around 17% of the sample rests with the top ten. The sequenced sample was blood. The receptors originated from a woman aged 45-65 years in good health.

The chain links TRBV6-2 or TRBV6-3 to TRBJ2-7; D may match TRBD1 or TRBD2 (7 bases each). The CDR3 spans 14 residues. V shed 2 bases and J shed 6 bases, with 14 bases lying between them. Germline CDR1 reads MNHEY; CDR2 reads SVGEGT. The CDR3 region is CASSYDGRGGEQYV. DNA of the CDR3: TGTGCCAGCAGTTACGATGGCAGGGGGGGCGAGCAGTACGTC.

The rearrangement links TRBV18 to TRBJ2-1; D might be TRBD2 (5 bases). CDR1 and CDR2 (germline): KGHSH, LQKENI. Trimming pared 5 bases from V and 7 bases from J, leaving 12 bases between. CDR3 length: 13 residues. Written as DNA, the CDR3 is TGTGCCAGCTCAGAATTACTAGTTAATGAGCAGTTCTTC. Its protein product is CASSELLVNEQFF. The full variable domain, with the rest looked up from reference TRBV18 and TRBJ2-1, is NAGVMQNPRHLVRRRGQEARLRCSPMKGHSHVYWYRQLPEEGLKFMVYLQKENIIDESGMPKERFSAEFPKEGPSILRIQQVVRGDSAAYFCASSELLVNEQFFGPGTRLTVL.

V is TRBV5-6 and J is TRBJ1-6, with 8 bases fitting TRBD1. V shed 0 bases and J 10 bases; nucleotides not matched to a gene: 12. Germline V lookup: CDR1 SGHDT, CDR2 YYEEEE. CDR3 length: 17 amino acids. CDR3 nucleotides: TGTGCCAGCAGCTTGGTTTCGGCAGGGGGCCGGGAATCACCCCTCCACTTT. It specifies CASSLVSAGGRESPLHF. Using reference TRBV5-6 and TRBJ1-6 for the parts outside the CDR3, the full variable domain is DAGVTQSPTHLIKTRGQQVTLRCSPKSGHDTVSWYQQALGQGPQFIFQYYEEEERQRGNFPDRFSGHQFPNYSSELNVNALLLGDSALYLCASSLVSAGGRESPLHFGNGTRLTVT.

The chain couples TRBV7-9 to TRBJ2-5, with 7 bases matching TRBD2. V trimming: 0 bases; J trimming: 1 base; junction bases outside the gene matches: 5. The CDR3 is 16 amino acids. Per the germline V gene, CDR1 is SEHNR and CDR2 is FQNEAQ (reference sequence). The CDR3: CASSLADGTTQETQYF. The CDR3 coding sequence is TGTGCCAGCAGCTTAGCGGACGGGACTACCCAAGAGACCCAGTACTTC.

CDR3 sequence: CAISQGKAGVPEQYF. DNA for the CDR3: TGTGCCATCAGCCAGGGAAAAGCAGGGGTTCCCGAGCAGTACTTC. The chain employs TRBV10-3 and TRBJ2-7, with a tentative D call TRBD1 (6 bases). CDR1 ENHRY and CDR2 SYGVKD come from the germline V gene. The CDR3 extends over 15 amino acids. Trimming took off 6 bases at V and 6 bases at J, with 21 bases between the two ends.

In this sample, this clone turned up once. V and J are TRBV29-1 and TRBJ1-2; D unclear. CDR1 is SQVTM and CDR2 is ANQGSEA in the germline V gene. The CDR3 runs 11 residues. V was shortened by 7 bases and J by 2 bases, with 8 bases between the two germline ends. CDR3 in amino acids: CSATENYGYTF. The CDR3 DNA is TGCAGCGCTACAGAGAACTATGGCTACACCTTC. The variable domain in full, with the rest retrieved from reference TRBV29-1 and TRBJ1-2, is SAVISQKPSRDICQRGTSLTIQCQVDSQVTMMFWYRQQPGQSLTLIATANQGSEATYESGFVIDKFPISRPNLTFSTLTVSNMSPEDSSIYLCSATENYGYTFGSGTRLTVV.

The chain recombines TRBV7-9 with TRBJ1-2, with D perhaps matching TRBD1 (5 bases). CDR1 and CDR2 (germline): SEHNR, FQNEAQ (reference sequence). V was clipped by 4 bases and J by 4 bases, with 10 bases between them. CDR3 length: 13 residues. The CDR3 spells CASSSRGGYGYTF. CDR3 nucleotides: TGTGCCAGCAGCTCAAGGGGAGGCTATGGCTACACCTTC.

The rearrangement joins TRBV6-5 to TRBJ2-7; 7 nucleotides agree with TRBD2. This CDR3 contains 15 residues. Germline lookup yields CDR1 MNHEY and CDR2 SVGAGI. V trimming: 10 bases; J trimming: 7 bases; junction bases outside the gene matches: 19. CDR3 coding DNA: TGTGCCAAAAAACTTTACCGGGACTACCCTAAAGAGCAGTACGTC. Protein product: CAKKLYRDYPKEQYV.

J is TRBJ1-2 and V is TRBV5-1; TRBD1 matches 8 bases. This CDR3 is 15 amino acids long. The germline gives CDR1 SGHRS, CDR2 YFSETQ. V dropped 3 bases and J dropped 4; count of bases not matched to a gene: 8. CDR3 DNA sequence: TGCGCCAGCAGCTCGTTCCGGGACAGGAGCTATGGCTACACCTTC. Amino acid sequence: CASSSFRDRSYGYTF.

The chain uses TRBV7-3 and TRBJ2-5; the match to TRBD2 covers 7 bases. J lost 5 bases, V lost 3 bases, and 6 bases had no gene match. This CDR3 is 14 amino acids long. CDR1 SGHTA and CDR2 FQGTGA come from the germline V gene. CDR3 residues: CASSFAGVGETQYF. The CDR3 coding sequence is TGTGCCAGCAGCTTTGCGGGGGTGGGCGAGACCCAGTACTTC.

The chain carries TRBV2 and TRBJ1-4, with no clear D. V lost 6 bases and J 8 bases, leaving 10 bases between the germline ends. The CDR3 is made up of 12 amino acids. The germline V gene has CDR1 SNHLY and CDR2 FYNNEI. As DNA, the CDR3 is TGTGCCAGCAGGAGGGCTCGGGAAAAACTGTTTTTT. Its protein product is CASRRAREKLFF.

The rearrangement links TRBV18 to TRBJ1-4; no reliable D call. V shed 6 bases and J shed 0 bases, with 8 bases lying between them. The CDR3 loop spans 14 amino acids. Germline loops: CDR1 KGHSH, CDR2 LQKENI. Written as DNA, the CDR3 is TGTGCCAGCTCCGCAGCCCCAACTAATGAAAAACTGTTTTTT. Its protein is CASSAAPTNEKLFF.

The chain recombines TRBV19 with TRBJ2-3, with TRBD2 as a possible D gene (6 bases). Germline assignment: CDR1 LNHDA and CDR2 SQIVND (reference sequence). V was clipped by 6 bases and J by 6 bases, with 13 bases between them. CDR3 length: 13 residues. Here the CDR3 reads CASRGTGEDTQYF. The CDR3, as DNA: TGTGCCAGTAGGGGGACTGGAGAGGATACGCAGTATTTT.

This chain connects TRBV6-6 to TRBJ1-1, with D perhaps matching TRBD1 (6 bases). CDR3 length equals 16 residues. Trimming removed 0 bases at V and 5 bases at J, with 16 bases between. Per the germline V gene, CDR1 is MNHNY and CDR2 is SVGAGI (reference sequence). CDR3 loop: CASSYSGWGGGTEAFF. The CDR3 DNA is TGTGCCAGCAGTTACTCGGGTTGGGGAGGGGGGACTGAAGCTTTCTTT.

The chain combines TRBV21-1 with TRBJ1-5; TRBD1 is taken as the D call from the table, unchecked against the DNA. TRBV21-1 is shown as a pseudogene. CDR3 length equals 19 residues. CDR3 DNA: TGTGCCAGCAGCAAAGCCTTTCGCCCCTGGGACAGGGGGAATCAGCCCCAGCATTTT. Protein product: CASSKAFRPWDRGNQPQHF.

The chain joins TRBV5-1 to TRBJ2-7; D uncertain. The CDR3 has 14 residues. Per germline, CDR1 SGHRS and CDR2 YFSETQ. The ends were cut back, 0 bases at V and 2 bases at J, with 9 bases in the middle. The CDR3 here is CASSLVDGTYEQYF. Written as DNA, the CDR3 is TGCGCCAGCAGCTTGGTAGACGGTACCTACGAGCAGTACTTC.

This chain uses TRBV9 with TRBJ1-1, with D possibly being TRBD1 (6 bases). Germline loops: CDR1 SGDLS, CDR2 YYNGEE. Trimming stripped 3 bases from V and 0 bases from J, with 12 bases between. The CDR3 totals 15 residues. CDR3 protein: CASSGNREMNTEAFF. The CDR3 DNA follows: TGTGCCAGCAGCGGGAACAGGGAAATGAACACTGAAGCTTTCTTT.

This rearrangement joins TRBV3-1 (or the pseudogene TRBV3-2) to TRBJ2-2, with 9 bases that match TRBD2. CDR3 length: 15 residues. J was trimmed by 8 bases and V by 4 bases; bases with no gene match: 8. The V gene's germline CDR1 is LGHDT and CDR2 YNNKEL (reference sequence). The CDR3 DNA sequence: TGTGCCAGCAGCCCGGGACTAGCAGTAGGTGGGGAGCTGTTTTTT. Its translation is CASSPGLAVGGELFF.

The chain carries TRBV10-3 and TRBJ2-3; 9 nucleotides agree with TRBD2. This CDR3 is 16 amino acids long. Germline V gene sequence: CDR1 ENHRY, CDR2 SYGVKD. After removal of 3 bases from V and 2 bases from J, the junction contained 6 bases not matched to a gene. DNA for the CDR3: TGTGCCATCAGTGAAGAAGCGGGGGGTCCCACAGATACGCAGTATTTT. It specifies CAISEEAGGPTDTQYF.

The chain couples TRBV9 to TRBJ2-1; weak D call: TRBD2 (5 bases). CDR3 size: 14 residues. V lost 3 bases to trimming and J lost 3 bases, with 10 bases between them. Germline CDR1 SGDLS, CDR2 YYNGEE. In DNA, the CDR3 is TGTGCCAGCAGCGAACAAGCGGTCTACAATGAGCAGTTCTTC. Protein: CASSEQAVYNEQFF.

The CDR3, as DNA: TGTGCCAGTAGTATTTACGGGACAGGGGCAAAGCAGCCCCAGCATTTT. Translating gives CASSIYGTGAKQPQHF. The gene calls are TRBV19 and TRBJ1-5; TRBD1 matches at 10 bases. Trimming removed 3 bases from V and 7 bases from J; junction bases left unmatched: 9. In germline, CDR1 is LNHDA, CDR2 SQIVND (reference sequence). The CDR3 is 16 residues long.

Comments on this clone: The same CDR3 also results from other DNA sequences found in this sample. This chain links TRBV5-1 with TRBJ2-7, with D tentatively TRBD2 (6 bases). This CDR3 region has 14 residues. V dropped 0 bases and J dropped 0 bases, with 7 bases sitting between them. The germline V gene encodes CDR1 SGHRS and CDR2 YFSETQ. The CDR3 is CASSLDGGSYEQYF. Here the CDR3 DNA reads TGCGCCAGCAGCTTGGACGGGGGCTCCTACGAGCAGTACTTC.

The chain uses TRBV6-5 and TRBJ1-2; D is ambiguous. Germline V gene sequence: CDR1 MNHEY, CDR2 SVGAGI. With 2 bases removed from V and 3 bases from J, the gap between germline ends came to 7 bases. The CDR3 is 13 amino acids. The CDR3 region is CASSYNPDYGYTF. The CDR3 DNA is TGTGCCAGCAGTTACAATCCGGACTATGGCTACACCTTC.